This T cell receptor beta chain appears in the sequencing data of a study of T cell changes during pregnancy in multiple sclerosis. TCRdb's copy holds only in-frame clones and misses some; the assay was immunoSEQ multiplex PCR. The sample has more than 40,000 clones, 94% seen once; the top ten hold roughly 4.7%. Germline values: CDR1 SGHRS, CDR2 YFSETQ. V was pared by 4 bases and J by 2 bases, with 16 bases between. CDR3 size: 15 residues. The chain has TRBV5-1 and TRBJ2-7, with D possibly matching TRBD2 (7 bases). The material sequenced was CD8+ T cells from peripheral blood mononuclear cells, taken in the first trimester of pregnancy. The clonotype comes from a female donor with multiple sclerosis, enrolled in a pregnancy study. Here the CDR3 DNA reads TGCGCCAGCAGCCAAGAATCGGGGGGCGCCTACGAGCAGTACTTC. Protein sequence: CASSQESGGAYEQYF.